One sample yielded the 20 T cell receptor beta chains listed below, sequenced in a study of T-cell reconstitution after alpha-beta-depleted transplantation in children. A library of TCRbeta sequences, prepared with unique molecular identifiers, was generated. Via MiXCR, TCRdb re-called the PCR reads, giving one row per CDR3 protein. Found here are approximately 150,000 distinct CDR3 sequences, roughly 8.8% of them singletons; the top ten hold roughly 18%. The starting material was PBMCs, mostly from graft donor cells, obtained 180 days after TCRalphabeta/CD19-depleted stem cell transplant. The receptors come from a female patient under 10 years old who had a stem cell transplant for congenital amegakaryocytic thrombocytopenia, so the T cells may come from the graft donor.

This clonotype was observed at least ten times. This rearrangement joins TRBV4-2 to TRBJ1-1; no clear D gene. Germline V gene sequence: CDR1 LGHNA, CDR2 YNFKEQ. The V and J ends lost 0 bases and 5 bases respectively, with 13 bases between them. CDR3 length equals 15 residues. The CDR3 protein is CASSQDVGRKTEAFF. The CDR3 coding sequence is TGTGCCAGCAGCCAAGATGTCGGGAGGAAGACTGAAGCTTTCTTT.

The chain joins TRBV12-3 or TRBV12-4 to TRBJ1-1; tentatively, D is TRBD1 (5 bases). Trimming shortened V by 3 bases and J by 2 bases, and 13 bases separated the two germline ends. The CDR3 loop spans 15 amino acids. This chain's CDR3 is CASSFEGRGNTEAFF. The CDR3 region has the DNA TGTGCCAGCAGTTTCGAAGGGAGGGGAAACACTGAAGCTTTCTTT.

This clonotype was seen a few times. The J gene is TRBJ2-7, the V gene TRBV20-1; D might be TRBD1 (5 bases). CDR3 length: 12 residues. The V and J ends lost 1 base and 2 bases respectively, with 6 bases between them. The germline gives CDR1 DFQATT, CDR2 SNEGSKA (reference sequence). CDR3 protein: CSARGGTYEQYF. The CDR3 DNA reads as TGCAGTGCTAGAGGGGGCACCTACGAGCAGTACTTC.

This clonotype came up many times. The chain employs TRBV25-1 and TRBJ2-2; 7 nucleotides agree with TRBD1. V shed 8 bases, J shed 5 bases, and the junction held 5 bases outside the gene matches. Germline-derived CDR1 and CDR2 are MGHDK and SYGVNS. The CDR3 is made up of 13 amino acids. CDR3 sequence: CASCGTDTGELFF. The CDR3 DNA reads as TGTGCCAGCTGTGGGACAGATACCGGGGAGCTGTTTTTT.

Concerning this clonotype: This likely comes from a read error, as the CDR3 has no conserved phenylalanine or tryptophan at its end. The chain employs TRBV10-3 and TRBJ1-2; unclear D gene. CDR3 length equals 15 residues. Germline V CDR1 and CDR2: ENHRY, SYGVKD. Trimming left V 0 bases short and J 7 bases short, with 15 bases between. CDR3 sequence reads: CAISESSGPRAGYTL. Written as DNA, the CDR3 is TGTGCCATCAGTGAGTCGAGCGGCCCTAGGGCTGGCTACACCTTA.

CDR3 in amino acids: CASSKDGAATVSGANGLTF. CDR3 nucleotides: TGTGCCAGCAGCAAAGACGGGGCGGCCACTGTCTCTGGGGCCAACGGCCTGACTTTC. The rearrangement uses TRBV21-1 and TRBJ2-6; the D call of TRBD1 is as the table states it, not checked on the DNA. TRBV21-1 is labeled a pseudogene. The CDR3 length is 19 residues.

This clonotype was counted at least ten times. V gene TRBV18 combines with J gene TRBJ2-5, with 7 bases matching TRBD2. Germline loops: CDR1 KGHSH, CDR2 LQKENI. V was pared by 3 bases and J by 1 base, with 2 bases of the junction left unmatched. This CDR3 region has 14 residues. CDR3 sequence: CASSPRLAQETQYF. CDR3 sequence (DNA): TGTGCCAGCTCACCTCGACTAGCCCAAGAGACCCAGTACTTC.

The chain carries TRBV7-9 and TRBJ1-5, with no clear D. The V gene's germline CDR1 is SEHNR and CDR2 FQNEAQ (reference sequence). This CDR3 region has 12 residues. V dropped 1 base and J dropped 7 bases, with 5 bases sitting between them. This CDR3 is CASSLVEQPQHF. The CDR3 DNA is TGTGCCAGCAGCTTAGTTGAGCAGCCCCAGCATTTT.

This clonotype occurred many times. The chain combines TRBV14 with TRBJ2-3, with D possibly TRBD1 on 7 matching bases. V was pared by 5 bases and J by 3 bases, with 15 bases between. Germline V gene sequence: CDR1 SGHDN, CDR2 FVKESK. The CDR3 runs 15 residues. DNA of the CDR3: TGTGCCAGCAGCACACAGGGGCGGGGAACAGATACGCAGTATTTT. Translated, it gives CASSTQGRGTDTQYF.

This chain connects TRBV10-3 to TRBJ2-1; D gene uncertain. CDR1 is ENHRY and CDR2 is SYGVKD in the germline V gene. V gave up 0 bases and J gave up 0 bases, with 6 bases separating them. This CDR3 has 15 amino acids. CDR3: CAISESDGSYNEQFF. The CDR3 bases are TGTGCCATCAGTGAGTCAGACGGCTCCTACAATGAGCAGTTCTTC.

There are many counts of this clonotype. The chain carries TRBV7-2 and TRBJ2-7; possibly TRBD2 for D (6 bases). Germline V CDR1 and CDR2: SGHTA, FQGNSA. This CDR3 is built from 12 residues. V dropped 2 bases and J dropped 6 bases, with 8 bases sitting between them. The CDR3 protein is CASSLRGTEQYF. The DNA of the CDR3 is TGTGCCAGCAGCTTACGGGGGACCGAGCAGTACTTC. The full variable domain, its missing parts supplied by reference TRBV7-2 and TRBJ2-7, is GAGVSQSPSNKVTEKGKDVELRCDPISGHTALYWYRQSLGQGLEFLIYFQGNSAPDKSGLPSDRFSAERTGGSVSTLTIQRTQQEDSAVYLCASSLRGTEQYFGPGTRLTVT.

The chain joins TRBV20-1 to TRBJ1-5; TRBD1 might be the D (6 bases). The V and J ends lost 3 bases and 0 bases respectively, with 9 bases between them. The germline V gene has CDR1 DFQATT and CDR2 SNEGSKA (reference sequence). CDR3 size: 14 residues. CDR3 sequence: CSASAGDSNQPQHF. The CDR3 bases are TGCAGTGCTAGCGCAGGGGATAGCAATCAGCCCCAGCATTTT.

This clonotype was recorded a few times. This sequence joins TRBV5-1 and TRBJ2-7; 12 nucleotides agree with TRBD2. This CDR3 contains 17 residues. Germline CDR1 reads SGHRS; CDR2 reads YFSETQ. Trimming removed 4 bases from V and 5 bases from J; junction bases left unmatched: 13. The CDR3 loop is CASSPAPSSGRAHEQYF. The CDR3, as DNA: TGCGCCAGCAGCCCGGCTCCGTCTAGCGGGAGGGCACACGAGCAGTACTTC.

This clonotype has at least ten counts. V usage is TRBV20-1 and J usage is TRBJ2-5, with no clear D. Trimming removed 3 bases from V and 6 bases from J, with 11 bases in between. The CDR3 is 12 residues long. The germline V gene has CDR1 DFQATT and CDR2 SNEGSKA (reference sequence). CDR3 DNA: TGCAGTGCTAGTTCGCGGTTGCAGACCCAGTACTTC. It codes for CSASSRLQTQYF.

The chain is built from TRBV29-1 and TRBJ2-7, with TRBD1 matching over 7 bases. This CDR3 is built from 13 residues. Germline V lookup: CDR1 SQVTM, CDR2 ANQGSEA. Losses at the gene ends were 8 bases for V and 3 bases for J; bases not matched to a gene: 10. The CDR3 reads CSSRETGNYEQYF. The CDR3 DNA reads TGCAGCTCTCGTGAGACAGGGAACTACGAGCAGTACTTC.

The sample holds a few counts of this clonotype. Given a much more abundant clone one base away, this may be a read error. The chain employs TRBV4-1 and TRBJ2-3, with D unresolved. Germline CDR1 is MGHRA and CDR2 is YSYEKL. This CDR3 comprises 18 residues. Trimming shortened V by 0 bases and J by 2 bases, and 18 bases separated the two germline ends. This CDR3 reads CASSQDRYLQINTDTQYF. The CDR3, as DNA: TGCGCCAGCAGCCAAGATCGATACCTCCAAATTAACACAGATACGCAGTATTTT.

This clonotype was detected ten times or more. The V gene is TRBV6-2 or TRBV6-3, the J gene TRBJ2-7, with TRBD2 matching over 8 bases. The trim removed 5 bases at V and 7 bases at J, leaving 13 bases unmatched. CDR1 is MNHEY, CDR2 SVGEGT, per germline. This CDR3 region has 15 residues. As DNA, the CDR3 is TGTGCCAGCAGTCCCAGCGGGAGCGCTTCCAGGGAGCAGTACTTC. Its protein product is CASSPSGSASREQYF.

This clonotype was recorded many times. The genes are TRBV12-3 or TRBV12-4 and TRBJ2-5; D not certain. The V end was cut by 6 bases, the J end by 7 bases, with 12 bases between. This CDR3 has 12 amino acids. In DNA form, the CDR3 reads TGTGCCAGCAGCACCCCTTTGGGGACCCAGTACTTC. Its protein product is CASSTPLGTQYF.

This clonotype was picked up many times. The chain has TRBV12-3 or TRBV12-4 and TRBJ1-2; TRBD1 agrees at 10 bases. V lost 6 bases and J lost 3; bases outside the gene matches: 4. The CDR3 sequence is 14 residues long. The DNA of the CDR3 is TGTGCCAGCAGCTCCGGACAGGGGGACTATGGCTACACCTTC. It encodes CASSSGQGDYGYTF.

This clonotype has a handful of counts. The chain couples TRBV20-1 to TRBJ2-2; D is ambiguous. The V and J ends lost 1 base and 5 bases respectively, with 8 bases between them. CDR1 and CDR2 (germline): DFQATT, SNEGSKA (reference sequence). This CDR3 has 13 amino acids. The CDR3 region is CSARALDTGELFF. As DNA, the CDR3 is TGCAGTGCTAGAGCCCTTGATACCGGGGAGCTGTTTTTT.